This T cell receptor (beta chain) was profiled in a study of CD8 T cells in ankylosing spondylitis. Study-wide results and limits: There were earlier reports of some motif variants in reactive arthritis synovial fluid and blood. Researchers report that disease-linked clones proved CD8+ and relatively rare in peripheral blood. As reported, disease-linked clones showed significant enrichment in matched ankylosing spondylitis synovial fluid.

This CDR3 is built from 15 residues. The V gene lost 6 bases and the J gene lost 1 base, with 10 bases spanning the gap. CDR1 SGHTA and CDR2 FQGNSA come from the germline V gene. In making TCR beta libraries, quantitative 5'-RACE with molecular barcodes was used. TCRdb re-analysed the 5' RACE reads in MiXCR, keeping a single row per CDR3 protein. The table includes some 340,000 distinct CDR3 sequences, roughly 15% detected once. This clonotype came up a few times. The antigen is undetermined. This chain uses TRBV7-2 with TRBJ2-6; either TRBD1 or TRBD2 may supply D (6 bases each). Sequencing was done on a sample of blood, either unsorted or a sorted T cell fraction (not recorded which). This TCR came from a male donor with ankylosing spondylitis or in good health (not recorded which). CDR3 bases: TGTGCCAGCAGACTAGGGGGGTCTGGGGCCAACGTCCTGACTTTC. Translation: CASRLGGSGANVLTF.